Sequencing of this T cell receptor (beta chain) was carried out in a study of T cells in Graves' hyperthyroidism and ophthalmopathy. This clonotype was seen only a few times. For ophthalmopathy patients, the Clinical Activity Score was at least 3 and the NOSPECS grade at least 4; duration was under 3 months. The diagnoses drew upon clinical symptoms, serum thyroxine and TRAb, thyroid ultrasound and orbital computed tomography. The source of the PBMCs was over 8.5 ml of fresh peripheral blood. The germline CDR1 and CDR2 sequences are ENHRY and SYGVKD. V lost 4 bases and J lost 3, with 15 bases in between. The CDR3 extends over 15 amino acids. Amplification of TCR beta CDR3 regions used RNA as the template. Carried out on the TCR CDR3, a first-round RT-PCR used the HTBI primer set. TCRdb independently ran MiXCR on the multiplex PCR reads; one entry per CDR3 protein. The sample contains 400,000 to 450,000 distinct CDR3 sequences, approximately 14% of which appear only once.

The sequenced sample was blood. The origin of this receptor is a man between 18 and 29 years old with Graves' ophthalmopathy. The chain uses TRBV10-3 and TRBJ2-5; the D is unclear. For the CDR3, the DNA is TGTGCCATCAGTGGTAAGGTCGGCCTGGAAGAGACCCAGTACTTC. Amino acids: CAISGKVGLEETQYF.